This T cell receptor (beta chain) comes out of a study of patients and donors after allogeneic stem cell transplantation. V lost 0 bases and J 6 bases, leaving 3 bases between the germline ends. Germline loops: CDR1 MNHEY, CDR2 SVGEGT. The CDR3 loop spans 11 amino acids. This clonotype has just a few counts. TCRdb used MiXCR to reprocess the RT-PCR reads, holding one entry per CDR3 protein. Of 150,000 to 250,000 distinct CDR3 sequences listed, 40% to 45% are singletons. The sample taken for sequencing was blood, either unsorted or a sorted T cell fraction (not recorded which). The source of this sequence is a human donor who was either an allogeneic HSCT recipient or a stem cell or donor lymphocyte infusion donor (not recorded which). It is not recorded whose cells these are; they may come from a transplant donor. The chain links TRBV6-2 or TRBV6-3 to TRBJ2-7; D is unresolved. This CDR3 reads CASSYSSEQYF. The CDR3 DNA follows: TGTGCCAGCAGTTACTCGAGCGAGCAGTACTTC.